Below, 18 T cell receptor beta chains from the same sample are listed, as sequenced in a study of shared clonotypes between healthy human individuals. Assay used: immunoSEQ multiplex PCR; TCRdb lists only in-frame clones, some missing. The sample contains 550,000 to 700,000 clones, about 80% of which appear only once. The sample consisted of memory CD4+ T cells sorted from blood. Specified subset: CD45RA-negative fraction. All receptors come from a woman aged 25 to 39 in good health.

The chain carries TRBV4-1 and TRBJ2-5; D unresolved. Trimming pared 0 bases from V and 8 bases from J, leaving 13 bases between. This CDR3 has 14 amino acids. CDR1 is MGHRA and CDR2 is YSYEKL in the germline V gene. Written as DNA, the CDR3 is TGCGCCAGCAGCCAAGATCAAACACCCGTTACCCAGTACTTC. Translated: CASSQDQTPVTQYF.

This clone occurred many times. The chain is built from TRBV28 and TRBJ2-1; TRBD2 matches 7 bases. Germline V gene sequence: CDR1 MDHEN, CDR2 SYDVKM. CDR3 length: 16 residues. V trimming: 5 bases; J trimming: 4 bases; junction bases outside the gene matches: 11. CDR3 nucleotide sequence: TGTGCCAGCAGTCCGGGGCGGGGGACCCTTTACAATGAGCAGTTCTTC. As protein: CASSPGRGTLYNEQFF.

The chain employs TRBV28 and TRBJ2-2; 7 positions agree with TRBD1. The V gene's germline CDR1 is MDHEN and CDR2 SYDVKM. The CDR3 is made up of 14 amino acids. V was clipped by 8 bases and J by 6 bases; unmatched bases: 9. In nucleotides, the CDR3 is TGTGCCAGCGGTAGGGGGCAGGGGGCCGGGGAGCTGTTTTTT. It codes for CASGRGQGAGELFF.

This chain links TRBV5-1 with TRBJ2-1; 9 bases match TRBD1. V lost 2 bases and J lost 5; bases outside the gene matches: 8. CDR1 and CDR2 (germline): SGHRS, YFSETQ. There are 16 residues in the CDR3. CDR3 protein: CASSFHPGQGDNEQFF. In nucleotides, the CDR3 is TGCGCCAGCAGCTTCCACCCGGGACAGGGCGACAATGAGCAGTTCTTC.

In this sample, this clone turned up once. The genes are TRBV2 and TRBJ2-3; 8 bases map to TRBD1. V lost 6 bases, J lost 1 base, and 3 bases stayed unmatched. CDR3 length equals 14 residues. Germline CDR1 reads SNHLY; CDR2 reads FYNNEI. The CDR3 nucleotides read TGTGCCAGCAGACCGACAGGGGGCACAGATACGCAGTATTTT. Translating gives CASRPTGGTDTQYF.

The DNA of the CDR3 is TGTGCCAGCAGTCCCCGTCGGGTTCTGGCTGAAAAACTGTTTTTT. This gives the protein CASSPRRVLAEKLFF. The V and J genes are TRBV27 and TRBJ1-4; D remains ambiguous. Germline loops: CDR1 MNHEY, CDR2 SMNVEV (reference sequence). Trimming took off 5 bases at V and 7 bases at J, with 17 bases between the two ends. The CDR3 length is 15 residues.

The rearrangement uses TRBV6-1 and TRBJ2-5; D uncertain. The CDR3 is made up of 13 amino acids. V was shortened by 2 bases and J by 5 bases, with 9 bases between the two germline ends. The germline CDR1 and CDR2 sequences are MNHNS and SASEGT. In DNA, the CDR3 is TGTGCCAGCAGTGAAACGGGTCCGGAGACCCAGTACTTC. It encodes CASSETGPETQYF.

The chain joins TRBV2 to TRBJ2-1; no firm D call. The V and J ends lost 6 bases and 0 bases respectively, with 9 bases between them. Germline CDR1 SNHLY, CDR2 FYNNEI. The CDR3 has 14 residues. The CDR3, as DNA: TGTGCCAGCAGCCTACAAAGCTCCTACAATGAGCAGTTCTTC. Translated, it gives CASSLQSSYNEQFF.

The chain joins TRBV6-5 to TRBJ1-2; unclear D gene. Germline lookup yields CDR1 MNHEY and CDR2 SVGAGI. V lost 4 bases and J lost 2, with 14 bases in between. The CDR3 is 15 residues long. The CDR3 loop is CASSSYMPTNYGYTF. As DNA, the CDR3 is TGTGCCAGCAGTTCGTATATGCCGACGAACTATGGCTACACCTTC.

The gene calls are TRBV7-2 and TRBJ2-1; 7 bases are shared with TRBD2. The CDR3 totals 17 residues. Trimming took 6 bases from V and 0 from J; bases not matched to a gene: 11. CDR1 and CDR2 from the germline V gene are SGHTA and FQGNSA. The DNA of the CDR3 is TGTGCCAGCAGTACAGGTCCTGGCGGGAGCTCCTACAATGAGCAGTTCTTC. Translated: CASSTGPGGSSYNEQFF.

This clone was seen a few times. The chain links TRBV6-7 to TRBJ2-7; no clear D gene. TRBV6-7 is sorted into the ORF group, with uncertain function. This CDR3 contains 10 residues. The V and J ends lost 11 bases and 4 bases respectively, with 9 bases between them. CDR3: CACPSYEQYF. Here the CDR3 DNA reads TGTGCCTGCCCGTCATACGAGCAGTACTTC.

The CDR3 DNA sequence: TGTGCCAGCAGTTACTCGAGTGCGGGAGCAAGCGGGGAGCTGTTTTTT. Encoded protein: CASSYSSAGASGELFF. V gene TRBV6-6 combines with J gene TRBJ2-2; 7 nucleotides agree with TRBD2. Germline trimming cut 0 bases from V and 7 bases from J; bases unmatched to any gene: 8. The CDR3 loop spans 16 amino acids. Germline assignment: CDR1 MNHNY and CDR2 SVGAGI (reference sequence).

The V gene is TRBV13, the J gene TRBJ2-7; 11 bases line up with TRBD1. Germline loops: CDR1 PRHDT, CDR2 FYEKMQ (reference sequence). This CDR3 is built from 14 residues. After removal of 3 bases from V and 2 bases from J, the junction contained 0 bases not matched to a gene. This CDR3 reads CASSLDRGPYEQYF. CDR3 nucleotides: TGTGCCAGCAGCTTGGACAGGGGGCCCTACGAGCAGTACTTC.

The chain recombines TRBV2 with TRBJ2-2; possible D gene TRBD1, 6 bases. The germline CDR1 and CDR2 sequences are SNHLY and FYNNEI. Trimming took off 6 bases at V and 3 bases at J, with 11 bases between the two ends. The CDR3 runs to 14 residues. For the CDR3, the DNA is TGTGCCAGCAGGACTTACAGGGACACCGGGGAGCTGTTTTTT. Encoded protein: CASRTYRDTGELFF.

On this clone: The same CDR3 can be traced to other DNA sequences in this sample. The chain employs TRBV7-2 and TRBJ2-7; a weak D match, TRBD2 (5 bases). CDR3 length: 14 amino acids. Per the germline V gene, CDR1 is SGHTA and CDR2 is FQGNSA. Deletions cut 3 bases from V and 6 bases from J, with 15 bases between. The CDR3, as DNA: TGTGCCAGCAGCTTCCGGGAAAACACTCCCGAGCAGTACTTC. Translated, it gives CASSFRENTPEQYF.

The V gene is TRBV11-2, the J gene TRBJ2-1, with a weak D call TRBD2 (6 bases). Germline CDR1 and CDR2: SGHAT and FQNNGV. The CDR3 has 15 residues. V dropped 5 bases and J dropped 9 bases, with 20 bases sitting between them. The CDR3 DNA follows: TGTGCCAGCAGCCCCGCGCGGGGACCCCGTGGTGAGCAGTTCTTC. Translating it yields CASSPARGPRGEQFF. Variable domain in full (rest from reference TRBV11-2 and TRBJ2-1): EAGVAQSPRYKIIEKRQSVAFWCNPISGHATLYWYQQILGQGPKLLIQFQNNGVVDDSQLPKDRFSAERLKGVDSTLKIQPAKLEDSAVYLCASSPARGPRGEQFFGPGTRLTVL.

In the case of this clone: Additional DNA sequences in this sample encode the identical CDR3. In nucleotides, the CDR3 is TGTGCCAGTAGCGGTTTTCAAGAGACCCAGTACTTC. This codes for CASSGFQETQYF. The rearrangement links TRBV19 to TRBJ2-5, with no clear D. From germline, CDR1 is LNHDA and CDR2 SQIVND (reference sequence). The V gene lost 6 bases and the J gene lost 2 bases, with 7 bases spanning the gap. The CDR3 is 12 amino acids.

The chain carries TRBV6-1 and TRBJ2-2, with 7 bases aligning to TRBD1. The CDR3 contains 14 residues. CDR1 is MNHNS and CDR2 is SASEGT in the germline V gene. V was clipped by 2 bases and J by 4 bases; unmatched bases: 1. The CDR3 spells CASSEQGVTGELFF. The CDR3 DNA reads TGTGCCAGCAGTGAACAGGGGGTCACCGGGGAGCTGTTTTTT.